These T cell receptor beta chains were read from a single sample in a study of OX40 agonist ivuxolimab in advanced cancers. Sequencing used immunoSEQ multiplex PCR; TCRdb keeps in-frame clones, though not all of them. The sample has 65,000 to 95,000 clones, approximately 86% seen once; the top ten hold less than 0.85%. The specimen comprised CD4+ or CD8+ T cells sorted from blood, sampled in a trial of the OX40 agonist ivuxolimab. The source of these receptors is an adult with an advanced solid tumor such as melanoma, head and neck, liver or kidney cancer. The CDR3 runs from the conserved cysteine through the conserved F or W. A D gene is named only where the DNA matches it firmly. Size values are once, few and many counts, or a class for expanded clones, and some rows have none.

>TRBV7-2|NA|NA|TRBJ2-1
CASSPGLVEQFF
TGTGCCAGCAGCCCAGGGTTGGTTGAGCAGTTCTTC
>TRBV4-2|NA|NA|TRBJ2-3
CASSYQLADTQYF
TGTGCCAGCAGCTACCAACTAGCAGATACGCAGTATTTT
>TRBV2|NA|NA|TRBJ2-2
CASSGVSRGTGELFF
TGTGCCAGCAGTGGAGTCTCCAGAGGGACCGGGGAGCTGTTTTTT
>TRBV5-6|NA|NA|TRBJ2-1
CASSLVAVNEQFF
TGTGCCAGCAGCTTGGTGGCGGTCAATGAGCAGTTCTTC
>TRBV5-1|NA|few|TRBJ2-7
CASSTTRQTIYEQYF
TGCGCCAGCTCAACTACCAGGCAAACTATCTACGAGCAGTACTTC
>TRBV11-2|NA|NA|TRBJ2-2
CASSPAGGSGELFF
TGTGCCAGCAGCCCCGCTGGGGGTTCCGGGGAGCTGTTTTTT
>TRBV19|TRBD1|once|TRBJ2-3
CASSLQQGLTDTQYF
TGTGCCAGTAGCCTTCAACAGGGGTTGACAGATACGCAGTATTTT
>TRBV6-1|TRBD2|NA|TRBJ2-1
CASLRGRVDEQFF
TGTGCCAGCCTGCGCGGGAGGGTCGATGAGCAGTTCTTC
>TRBV19|NA|NA|TRBJ2-7
CASSAQTSSYEQYF
TGTGCCAGTAGTGCCCAAACAAGCTCCTACGAGCAGTACTTC
>TRBV18|TRBD1|NA|TRBJ2-5
CASSTRTGVETQYF
TGTGCCAGCTCAACTCGGACAGGGGTTGAGACCCAGTACTTC
>TRBV29-1|NA|NA|TRBJ2-5
CSVVRQGETQYF
TGCAGCGTTGTTAGGCAGGGGGAGACCCAGTACTTC
>TRBV7-3|TRBD2|NA|TRBJ2-7
CASSLQGGSSYEQYF
TGTGCCAGCAGCTTGCAGGGCGGGAGCTCCTACGAGCAGTACTTC
>TRBV4-2|NA|NA|TRBJ2-7
CASSREVLTYEQYF
TGTGCCAGCAGCCGAGAGGTCCTTACCTACGAGCAGTACTTC
>TRBV4-3|NA|many|TRBJ2-3
CASSQELGTQYF
TGCGCCAGCAGCCAAGAGTTGGGGACGCAGTATTTT
>TRBV6-4|TRBD2|NA|TRBJ2-3
CASSLSGSRGDTQYF
TGTGCCAGCAGTTTAAGCGGGAGTCGGGGAGATACGCAGTATTTT
>TRBV5-6|NA|NA|TRBJ2-6
CASSLADTGANVLTF
TGTGCCAGCAGCTTGGCCGATACTGGGGCCAACGTCCTGACTTTC
>TRBV28|NA|NA|TRBJ2-5
CASSSRERETQYF
TGTGCCAGCAGTTCCCGGGAGCGAGAGACCCAGTACTTC
>TRBV20-1|NA|NA|TRBJ2-7
CSASRSYEQYF
TGCAGTGCTTCGAGGAGCTACGAGCAGTACTTC
>TRBV5-1|NA|NA|TRBJ2-1
CASSGGNEQFF
TGCGCCAGCAGTGGGGGAAATGAGCAGTTCTTC
>TRBV29-1|NA|once|TRBJ1-3
CSVESGEFGNTIYF
TGCAGCGTTGAGTCGGGGGAGTTTGGAAACACCATATATTTT
>TRBV19|TRBD2|NA|TRBJ2-3
CASSIISGGSSTDTQYF
TGTGCCAGTAGTATAATTAGCGGGGGCTCTAGCACAGATACGCAGTATTTT
>TRBV7-2|NA|NA|TRBJ1-2
CASSSQGNYGYTF
TGTGCCAGCAGCTCCCAGGGTAACTATGGCTACACCTTC
>TRBV28|TRBD2|NA|TRBJ2-1
CASSSQAGGSSYNEQFF
TGTGCCAGCAGTTCCCAAGCGGGAGGGAGCTCCTACAATGAGCAGTTCTTC
>TRBV6-5|NA|NA|TRBJ2-1
CASSYESGSYNEQFF
TGTGCCAGCAGTTACGAAAGCGGTTCCTACAATGAGCAGTTCTTC
>TRBV5-1|TRBD2|NA|TRBJ2-3
CASSPRGSGPSTDTQYF
TGCGCCAGCAGCCCGAGGGGTAGCGGGCCGAGCACAGATACGCAGTATTTT
>TRBV11-2|NA|NA|TRBJ1-4
CASSYRTAGAEKLFF
TGTGCCAGCAGCTATCGAACCGCCGGCGCGGAAAAACTGTTTTTT
>TRBV5-5|NA|NA|TRBJ1-5
CASSPLGGALNQPQHF
TGTGCCAGCAGCCCTTTAGGGGGGGCTCTAAATCAGCCCCAGCATTTT
>TRBV5-4|TRBD1|NA|TRBJ2-2
CASSLPSLGTGGGELFF
TGTGCCAGCAGCCTCCCATCCCTCGGGACAGGGGGCGGGGAGCTGTTTTTT
>TRBV28|TRBD2|NA|TRBJ2-3
CASTTSGTDTQYF
TGTGCCAGCACGACTAGCGGCACAGATACGCAGTATTTT
>TRBV6-5|NA|NA|TRBJ1-3
CASSLESSSGNTIYF
TGTGCCAGCAGCCTCGAGTCCTCCTCTGGAAACACCATATATTTT
>TRBV27|NA|once|TRBJ2-7
CASRRSPYEQYF
TGTGCCAGCCGACGTTCTCCCTACGAGCAGTACTTC
>TRBV11-2|NA|NA|TRBJ1-4
CASSPSVEKLFF
TGTGCCAGCAGCCCCAGTGTAGAAAAACTGTTTTTT
>TRBV5-4|NA|NA|TRBJ1-5
CASSQQGPNQPQHF
TGTGCCAGCAGCCAACAGGGCCCCAATCAGCCCCAGCATTTT
>TRBV19|TRBD2|NA|TRBJ2-3
CASSPRGAGASDTQYF
TGTGCCAGTAGTCCGAGGGGTGCGGGAGCATCAGATACGCAGTATTTT
>TRBV5-6|NA|few|TRBJ1-5
CASSLWQGPPQHF
TGTGCCAGCAGCTTGTGGCAGGGTCCGCCCCAGCATTTT
>TRBV29-1|NA|NA|TRBJ2-5
CSVERRNRAETQYF
TGCAGCGTTGAAAGAAGAAACAGGGCAGAGACCCAGTACTTC
>TRBV7-2|NA|NA|TRBJ2-7
CASSPSGTRQYF
TGTGCCAGCAGCCCTTCGGGGACCAGGCAGTACTTC
>TRBV7-8|TRBD1|NA|TRBJ2-7
CASTQGQGWDEQYF
TGTGCCAGCACCCAGGGACAGGGATGGGACGAGCAGTACTTC
>TRBV7-2|NA|NA|TRBJ2-2
CASSLEPNTGELFF
TGTGCCAGCAGCTTAGAACCGAACACCGGGGAGCTGTTTTTT
>TRBV7-2|TRBD2|NA|TRBJ2-1
CASSSPGLNFGEQFF
TGTGCCAGCAGCTCTCCGGGACTAAACTTCGGTGAGCAGTTCTTC
>TRBV7-3|NA|NA|TRBJ2-2
CASSLQSTGELFF
TGTGCCAGCAGCTTACAGAGCACCGGGGAGCTGTTTTTT
>TRBV6-1|TRBD1|NA|TRBJ2-1
CASTGQGFYNEQFF
TGTGCCAGCACCGGACAGGGGTTTTACAATGAGCAGTTCTTC
>TRBV28|TRBD2|NA|TRBJ2-2
CASSPGTSGVPYTGELFF
TGTGCCAGCAGTCCCGGGACTAGCGGGGTACCTTACACCGGGGAGCTGTTTTTT
>TRBV10-3|TRBD1|NA|TRBJ2-2
CAIGDRERLAGGDTGELFF
TGTGCCATCGGGGACAGGGAGCGACTAGCCGGTGGGGACACCGGGGAGCTGTTTTTT
>TRBV7-2|TRBD1|NA|TRBJ2-7
CASVPQGASYEQYF
TGTGCCAGCGTACCCCAGGGGGCTTCCTACGAGCAGTACTTC
>TRBV10-2|NA|once|TRBJ1-1
CASSASGSPIRFF
TGCGCCAGCAGCGCTTCGGGCAGCCCGATTAGGTTCTTT
>TRBV28|NA|once|TRBJ1-4
CASSHQGVWEKLFF
TGTGCCAGCAGTCACCAGGGTGTATGGGAAAAACTGTTTTTT
>TRBV19|NA|NA|TRBJ2-5
CASSIVRKGDETQYF
TGTGCCAGTAGTATAGTAAGGAAGGGCGATGAGACCCAGTACTTC
>TRBV18|TRBD1|few|TRBJ2-3
CASNPDRGTDTQYF
TGTGCCAGTAACCCTGACAGGGGGACAGATACGCAGTATTTT
>TRBV9|NA|once|TRBJ2-3
CASSVAVGDLDTQYF
TGTGCCAGCAGCGTAGCCGTAGGGGATTTGGATACGCAGTATTTT
>TRBV19|TRBD1|NA|TRBJ2-5
CATALQGHETQYF
TGTGCCACCGCGTTACAGGGGCACGAGACCCAGTACTTC
>TRBV4-3|NA|NA|TRBJ1-5
CASSQEGGGNQPQHF
TGCGCCAGCAGCCAAGAGGGAGGTGGCAATCAGCCCCAGCATTTT
>TRBV19|NA|once|TRBJ2-2
CASSITHWAGSSTGELFF
TGTGCCAGTAGTATAACGCATTGGGCAGGGTCAAGCACCGGGGAGCTGTTTTTT
>TRBV7-9|NA|NA|TRBJ1-1
CASSLAPTGTEAFF
TGTGCCAGCAGCTTAGCGCCGACGGGAACTGAAGCTTTCTTT